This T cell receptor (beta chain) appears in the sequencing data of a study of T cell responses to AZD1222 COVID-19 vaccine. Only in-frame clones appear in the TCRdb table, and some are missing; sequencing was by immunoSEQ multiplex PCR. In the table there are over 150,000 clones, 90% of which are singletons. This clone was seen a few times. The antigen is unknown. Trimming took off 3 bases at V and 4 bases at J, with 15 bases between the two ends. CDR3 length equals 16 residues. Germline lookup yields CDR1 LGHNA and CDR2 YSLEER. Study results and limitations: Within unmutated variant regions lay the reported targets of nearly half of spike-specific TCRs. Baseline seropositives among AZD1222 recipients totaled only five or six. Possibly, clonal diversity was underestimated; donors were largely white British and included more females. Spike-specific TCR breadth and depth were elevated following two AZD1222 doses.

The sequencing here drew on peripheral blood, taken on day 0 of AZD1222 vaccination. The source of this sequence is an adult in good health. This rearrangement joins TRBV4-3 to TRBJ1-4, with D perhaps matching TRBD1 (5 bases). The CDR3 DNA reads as TGCGCCAGCAGCCAGGCAGACAGACTGATTAATGAAAAACTGTTTTTT. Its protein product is CASSQADRLINEKLFF.